These T cell receptor beta chains were read from a single sample in a study of blood T cell repertoires in COVID-19. Sequencing used immunoSEQ multiplex PCR; TCRdb keeps in-frame clones, though not all of them. Of roughly 150,000 clones in the sample, approximately 86% were seen once. Sequencing was done on a sample of PBMCs or T cells enriched from blood (not recorded which). These receptors came from a woman in her 40s who had recovered from COVID-19. CDR3s include the opening cysteine and the closing phenylalanine or tryptophan. D genes are given only for firm matches. Clone sizes are given selectively: once, few, many, or a class where the clone is expanded.

d_call: TRBD2; clone_size: -; j_call: TRBJ2-7; v_call: TRBV5-4; cdr3_aa: CASSPPGGRNEQYF; cdr3_nt: TGTGCCAGCAGCCCTCCGGGGGGGAGGAACGAGCAGTACTTC
d_call: -; clone_size: -; j_call: TRBJ1-4; v_call: TRBV11-3; cdr3_aa: CASSPGGVIYEKLFF; cdr3_nt: TGTGCCAGCTCCCCGGGAGGAGTTATTTATGAAAAACTGTTTTTT
d_call: -; clone_size: -; j_call: TRBJ1-4; v_call: TRBV6-1; cdr3_aa: CASSEFRATQELFF; cdr3_nt: TGTGCCAGCAGTGAATTCAGAGCTACTCAGGAACTGTTTTTT
d_call: -; clone_size: -; j_call: TRBJ1-2; v_call: TRBV12-3/TRBV12-4; cdr3_aa: CASSLQRLGGYTF; cdr3_nt: TGTGCCAGCAGTTTACAGAGGTTGGGTGGCTACACCTTC
d_call: TRBD1; clone_size: -; j_call: TRBJ1-5; v_call: TRBV19; cdr3_aa: CASSDRSYSNQPQHF; cdr3_nt: TGTGCCAGTTCGGACAGGTCCTATAGCAATCAGCCCCAGCATTTT
d_call: TRBD1; clone_size: many; j_call: TRBJ1-2; v_call: TRBV6-5; cdr3_aa: CASRSDRGRGYTF; cdr3_nt: TGTGCCAGCAGATCCGACAGGGGACGGGGCTACACCTTC
d_call: TRBD2; clone_size: -; j_call: TRBJ2-7; v_call: TRBV11-2; cdr3_aa: CASSLATSANEQYF; cdr3_nt: TGTGCCAGCAGCTTAGCTACTAGCGCCAACGAGCAGTACTTC
d_call: -; clone_size: -; j_call: TRBJ2-7; v_call: TRBV11-2; cdr3_aa: CASSLEAGYYEQYF; cdr3_nt: TGTGCCAGCAGCTTAGAGGCGGGATACTACGAGCAGTACTTC
d_call: -; clone_size: -; j_call: TRBJ2-5; v_call: TRBV27; cdr3_aa: CASSLSRSPQETQYF; cdr3_nt: TGTGCCAGCAGTTTATCGAGGTCCCCTCAAGAGACCCAGTACTTC
d_call: -; clone_size: -; j_call: TRBJ2-1; v_call: TRBV7-3; cdr3_aa: CASSPQRNVYNEQFF; cdr3_nt: TGTGCCAGCAGCCCCCAGCGGAACGTCTACAATGAGCAGTTCTTC
d_call: TRBD2; clone_size: -; j_call: TRBJ2-1; v_call: TRBV9; cdr3_aa: CASSVGLANLNEQFF; cdr3_nt: TGTGCCAGCAGCGTAGGACTAGCGAATCTAAATGAGCAGTTCTTC
d_call: -; clone_size: -; j_call: TRBJ1-5; v_call: TRBV3-1/TRBV3-2; cdr3_aa: CASSQVPQEGQPQHF; cdr3_nt: TGTGCCAGCAGCCAAGTACCACAGGAAGGTCAGCCCCAGCATTTT
d_call: TRBD2; clone_size: -; j_call: TRBJ2-2; v_call: TRBV6-2/TRBV6-3; cdr3_aa: CASSSGGLAGAGELFF; cdr3_nt: TGTGCCAGCAGTTCGGGAGGACTAGCGGGAGCCGGGGAGCTGTTTTTT
d_call: -; clone_size: -; j_call: TRBJ1-2; v_call: TRBV19; cdr3_aa: CASSLGDGYTF; cdr3_nt: TGTGCCAGTAGCCTGGGCGATGGCTACACCTTC
d_call: -; clone_size: -; j_call: TRBJ2-1; v_call: TRBV4-1; cdr3_aa: CASSQAGQSPLNEQFF; cdr3_nt: TGCGCCAGCAGCCAGGCGGGACAGTCCCCTCTCAATGAGCAGTTCTTC
d_call: TRBD1; clone_size: -; j_call: TRBJ1-2; v_call: TRBV3-1/TRBV3-2; cdr3_aa: CASSHWDRGHFGYTF; cdr3_nt: TGTGCCAGCAGCCATTGGGACAGGGGGCATTTTGGCTACACCTTC
d_call: -; clone_size: -; j_call: TRBJ1-6; v_call: TRBV30; cdr3_aa: CAWRYKQSSYNSPLHF; cdr3_nt: TGTGCCTGGAGGTATAAACAGAGCTCCTATAATTCACCCCTCCACTTT
d_call: TRBD1; clone_size: -; j_call: TRBJ1-4; v_call: TRBV6-6; cdr3_aa: CASTNRGGNEKLFF; cdr3_nt: TGTGCCAGCACCAACAGGGGGGGAAATGAAAAACTGTTTTTT
d_call: TRBD1; clone_size: -; j_call: TRBJ2-2; v_call: TRBV14; cdr3_aa: CASSRTGYTGELFF; cdr3_nt: TGTGCCAGCAGCCGGACAGGATACACCGGGGAGCTGTTTTTT
d_call: TRBD1; clone_size: -; j_call: TRBJ1-1; v_call: TRBV5-4; cdr3_aa: CASTLGQGVMNTEAFF; cdr3_nt: TGTGCCAGCACCCTAGGACAGGGGGTAATGAACACTGAAGCTTTCTTT
d_call: TRBD2; clone_size: -; j_call: TRBJ2-7; v_call: TRBV2; cdr3_aa: CASRGVWRERPYEQYF; cdr3_nt: TGTGCCAGCAGGGGGGTTTGGCGGGAGAGACCCTACGAGCAGTACTTC
d_call: TRBD2; clone_size: -; j_call: TRBJ2-3; v_call: TRBV4-1; cdr3_aa: CASSQALAGATDTQYF; cdr3_nt: TGCGCCAGCAGCCAAGCTCTTGCGGGAGCGACAGATACGCAGTATTTT
d_call: TRBD2; clone_size: -; j_call: TRBJ2-2; v_call: TRBV2; cdr3_aa: CASSEALLAGGPYTGELFF; cdr3_nt: TGTGCCAGCAGTGAAGCGCTACTAGCGGGGGGGCCGTACACCGGGGAGCTGTTTTTT
d_call: TRBD2; clone_size: -; j_call: TRBJ2-3; v_call: TRBV2; cdr3_aa: CASGLAGRTDTQYF; cdr3_nt: TGTGCCAGCGGACTAGCGGGACGCACAGATACGCAGTATTTT
d_call: TRBD2; clone_size: -; j_call: TRBJ2-1; v_call: TRBV9; cdr3_aa: CASSVADGGNNEQFF; cdr3_nt: TGTGCCAGCAGCGTAGCCGACGGGGGGAACAATGAGCAGTTCTTC
d_call: TRBD2; clone_size: -; j_call: TRBJ2-7; v_call: TRBV24-1; cdr3_aa: CATSDQTSGRSYEQYF; cdr3_nt: TGTGCCACCAGTGACCAGACTAGCGGGAGGTCCTACGAGCAGTACTTC
d_call: TRBD2; clone_size: -; j_call: TRBJ2-1; v_call: TRBV11-3; cdr3_aa: CASSKGLAVDEQFF; cdr3_nt: TGTGCCAGCAGCAAGGGACTAGCCGTGGATGAGCAGTTCTTC
d_call: -; clone_size: -; j_call: TRBJ2-6; v_call: TRBV29-1; cdr3_aa: CSATVIGANVLTF; cdr3_nt: TGCAGCGCAACGGTCATTGGGGCCAACGTCCTGACTTTC
d_call: -; clone_size: -; j_call: TRBJ2-7; v_call: TRBV9; cdr3_aa: CASSPEEARSYEQYF; cdr3_nt: TGTGCCAGCAGCCCGGAGGAAGCGCGCTCCTACGAGCAGTACTTC
d_call: TRBD2; clone_size: -; j_call: TRBJ2-7; v_call: TRBV10-3; cdr3_aa: CATGLAGPSSYEQYF; cdr3_nt: TGTGCCACTGGGTTAGCGGGTCCTAGCTCCTACGAGCAGTACTTC
d_call: -; clone_size: once; j_call: TRBJ1-1; v_call: TRBV13; cdr3_aa: CASSLPGRTEAFF; cdr3_nt: TGTGCCAGCAGTCTCCCGGGTCGCACTGAAGCTTTCTTT
d_call: -; clone_size: -; j_call: TRBJ2-2; v_call: TRBV5-6; cdr3_aa: CASSLDHDLSPGELFF; cdr3_nt: TGTGCCAGCAGCTTGGACCATGACCTTAGCCCCGGGGAGCTGTTTTTT
d_call: -; clone_size: -; j_call: TRBJ1-5; v_call: TRBV12-5; cdr3_aa: CASGPGQTNQPQHF; cdr3_nt: TGTGCTAGTGGTCCTGGACAGACCAATCAGCCCCAGCATTTT
d_call: -; clone_size: few; j_call: TRBJ1-1; v_call: TRBV14; cdr3_aa: CASSQGGEGRNTEAFF; cdr3_nt: TGTGCCAGCAGCCAAGGGGGGGAGGGACGGAACACTGAAGCTTTCTTT
d_call: TRBD2; clone_size: few; j_call: TRBJ2-7; v_call: TRBV11-1; cdr3_aa: CASSSTSEAYEQYF; cdr3_nt: TGTGCCAGCAGTTCTACTAGCGAGGCCTACGAGCAGTACTTC
d_call: TRBD2; clone_size: -; j_call: TRBJ2-7; v_call: TRBV2; cdr3_aa: CASSAIGGGSYEQYF; cdr3_nt: TGTGCCAGCAGTGCTATCGGCGGGGGCTCCTACGAGCAGTACTTC
d_call: TRBD1; clone_size: -; j_call: TRBJ2-2; v_call: TRBV27; cdr3_aa: CASSPRQGRTGELFF; cdr3_nt: TGTGCCAGCAGTCCACGACAGGGTAGAACCGGGGAGCTGTTTTTT
d_call: TRBD2; clone_size: -; j_call: TRBJ2-7; v_call: TRBV18; cdr3_aa: CASSPVDPLAGSYEQYF; cdr3_nt: TGTGCCAGCTCACCAGTGGATCCTCTAGCGGGATCCTACGAGCAGTACTTC